This T cell receptor beta chain is drawn from a study of T cell repertoires in cytomegalovirus infection. Whole-study results and caveats: The study found HLA-C-restricted CMV-specific TCR beta clonotypes dominating the ex vivo response.

Unmatched junction bases numbered 11, after V lost 5 bases and J lost 2 bases. From germline, CDR1 is SGHTA and CDR2 FQGNSA. CDR3 length: 18 amino acids. Remarks on this clonotype: Antigen: not known.

A single record per CDR3 protein comes from TCRdb applying MiXCR to the reads. Here the sample spans around 71,000 distinct CDR3 sequences, about 40% being singletons. The sequences come from CD8+ T cells from cultured PBMCs, collected from culture after CMV antigen stimulation. This clonotype was sampled from a human donor in good health (CMV status not recorded). Some clones in this sample may be carry-over from other donors' samples. The rearrangement uses TRBV7-2 and TRBJ2-3; 12 positions match TRBD2. CDR3 region: CASSPRLAGGGATDTQYF. CDR3 DNA: TGTGCCAGCAGCCCGAGGCTAGCGGGGGGGGGGGCCACAGATACGCAGTATTTT.